The source of this T cell receptor (beta chain) is a study of blood T cell repertoires in COVID-19. The V and J ends lost 0 bases and 2 bases, in that order; junction bases with no gene match: 3. Germline-derived CDR1 and CDR2 are MNHEY and SVGEGT. The CDR3 has 17 amino acids. TCRdb's table, derived via immunoSEQ multiplex PCR, lists solely in-frame clones and lacks some. The sample consists of 180,000 or so clones, approximately 88% of them appearing once. Sequenced material: peripheral blood. The chain combines TRBV6-2 or TRBV6-3 with TRBJ2-3; 12 bases are a match to TRBD2. The receptor was isolated from a woman in her forties or fifties with acute or convalescent COVID-19. The CDR3 sequence: CASSYSASGGDTDTQYF. The CDR3 nucleotides are TGTGCCAGCAGTTACTCCGCTAGCGGGGGGGACACAGATACGCAGTATTTT.